These 15 T cell receptor beta chains were all obtained from the same sample, sequenced in a study of graft-versus-host responses after intestinal transplantation. This table comes from immunoSEQ multiplex PCR, and its TCRdb copy is limited to in-frame clones, with some not included. The repertoire holds approximately 6,400 clones, with roughly 20% as singletons. The sequencing here drew on alloreactive CD4+ T cells from a mixed lymphocyte reaction culture, taken before transplantation. Subset defined: CFSE-low proliferating T cells sorted from approximately six-day pre-transplant mixed lymphocyte reaction (GvH or HvG direction). These TCRs come from a human patient who was an organ donor for intestinal transplantation.

This clone has more than one count but fewer than ten. This sequence joins TRBV4-2 and TRBJ2-7; 8 bases align to TRBD2. This CDR3 has 14 amino acids. The germline V gene encodes CDR1 LGHNA and CDR2 YNFKEQ. V trimming: 1 base; J trimming: 6 bases; junction bases outside the gene matches: 5. The CDR3 DNA reads TGTGCCAGCAGCCAAGCGGCGGGGGGTTTCGAGCAGTACTTC. Translating it yields CASSQAAGGFEQYF.

The chain couples TRBV19 to TRBJ2-3; 12 bases line up with TRBD2. V dropped 1 base and J dropped 5; count of bases not matched to a gene: 4. Germline V gene lookup returns CDR1 LNHDA and CDR2 SQIVND (reference sequence). This CDR3 region has 16 residues. The CDR3 region is CASSIVLAGGQDTQYF. DNA for the CDR3: TGTGCCAGTAGTATAGTTCTAGCGGGGGGGCAAGATACGCAGTATTTT.

On this clone: A much larger clone lies one base from this, so it may be a read error. The chain is built from TRBV6-6 and TRBJ2-7; either TRBD1 or TRBD2 may supply D (6 bases each). Between the trimmed V and J ends, which lost 0 bases and 3 bases, there was a span of 15 bases. Germline values: CDR1 MNHNY, CDR2 SVGAGI (reference sequence). The CDR3 sequence is 16 residues long. The CDR3 DNA reads as TGTGCCAGCAGTTACTCGTCGTCGGGGGCTCTCTACGAGCAGTACTTC. Its protein product is CASSYSSSGALYEQYF.

The chain recombines TRBV11-2 with TRBJ1-2, with 9 nucleotides matching TRBD1. V was pared by 2 bases and J by 0 bases, with 4 bases of the junction left unmatched. CDR1 and CDR2 from the germline V gene are SGHAT and FQNNGV. The CDR3 runs 16 residues. The CDR3 sequence: CASSLRTGVANYGYTF. CDR3 sequence (DNA): TGTGCCAGCAGCTTACGGACAGGGGTAGCTAACTATGGCTACACCTTC.

This clone occurred a few times. J is TRBJ2-3 and V is TRBV2; 7 bases fit TRBD2. CDR1 and CDR2 (germline): SNHLY, FYNNEI. The CDR3 length is 18 residues. Losses at the gene ends were 5 bases for V and 10 bases for J; bases not matched to a gene: 24. DNA for the CDR3: TGTGCCAGCAGTCCCTTTCCCCGGGACTATGAGACCCAGTACGCGCAGTATTTT. Its translation: CASSPFPRDYETQYAQYF.

The CDR3 nucleotides are TGTGCCATCAGTGGGAACAGGGGTCAAACCTACGAGCAGTACTTC. It encodes CAISGNRGQTYEQYF. The J gene is TRBJ2-7, the V gene TRBV10-3, with 7 bases fitting TRBD1. The length of the CDR3 is 15 residues. V lost 4 bases and J lost 2; bases outside the gene matches: 8. CDR1 and CDR2 from the germline V gene are ENHRY and SYGVKD.

This chain uses TRBV21-1 with TRBJ2-1; TRBD2, as called in the table, went unchecked against the DNA. TRBV21-1 is tagged as a pseudogene. This CDR3 contains 17 residues. This CDR3 is CASSAHLAHHSDNEQFF. For the CDR3, the DNA is TGTGCCAGCAGTGCGCACCTAGCACACCATTCCGACAATGAGCAGTTCTTC.

This clone turned up a few times. The chain carries TRBV7-9 and TRBJ1-6; D is ambiguous. V lost 2 bases, J lost 8 bases, and 7 bases lay in between. This CDR3 is 13 amino acids long. Germline assignment: CDR1 SEHNR and CDR2 FQNEAQ (reference sequence). The CDR3 here is CASSLLRDSPLHF. In DNA form, the CDR3 reads TGTGCCAGCAGCTTATTAAGGGATTCACCCCTCCACTTT. The variable domain in full, with the rest retrieved from reference TRBV7-9 and TRBJ1-6, is DTGVSQNPRHKITKRGQNVTFRCDPISEHNRLYWYRQTLGQGPEFLTYFQNEAQLEKSRLLSDRFSAERPKGSFSTLEIQRTEQGDSAMYLCASSLLRDSPLHFGNGTRLTVT.

This clone showed up just a few times. The rearrangement joins TRBV15 to TRBJ2-5; D not certain. Trimming shortened V by 1 base and J by 5 bases, and 17 bases separated the two germline ends. The CDR3 consists of 16 residues. Germline values: CDR1 LNHNV, CDR2 YYDKDF (reference sequence). CDR3 nucleotide sequence: TGTGCCACCAGCAGAGGCCCTGGGTTCCCGAAGGAGACCCAGTACTTC. Translating it yields CATSRGPGFPKETQYF. Combining the CDR3 with reference TRBV15 and TRBJ2-5 gives the whole variable domain DAMVIQNPRYQVTQFGKPVTLSCSQTLNHNVMYWYQQKSSQAPKLLFHYYDKDFNNEADTPDNFQSRRPNTSFCFLDIRSPGLGDTAMYLCATSRGPGFPKETQYFGPGTRLLVL.

J is TRBJ2-7 and V is TRBV11-2, with unresolved D. This CDR3 spans 14 amino acids. CDR1 is SGHAT, CDR2 FQNNGV, per germline. Trimming cost V 5 bases and J 3 bases, with 14 bases left between them. The CDR3 here is CASSLGPPFYEQYF. In nucleotides, the CDR3 is TGTGCCAGCAGCCTCGGACCCCCCTTCTACGAGCAGTACTTC.

In this sample, this clone turned up a few times. V gene TRBV7-9 combines with J gene TRBJ2-5; no clear D gene. The CDR3 loop spans 13 amino acids. The V end was cut by 2 bases, the J end by 1 base, with 5 bases between. Germline-derived CDR1 and CDR2 are SEHNR and FQNEAQ (reference sequence). This chain's CDR3 is CASSLIVQETQYF. In nucleotides, the CDR3 is TGTGCCAGCAGCTTAATAGTCCAAGAGACCCAGTACTTC.

This clone has a handful of counts. The chain has TRBV5-5 and TRBJ2-3; D not certain. Germline CDR1 and CDR2: SGHKS and YYEKEE (reference sequence). The CDR3 runs to 12 residues. V lost 4 bases, J lost 5 bases, and 8 bases lay in between. The CDR3: CASSPYRDTQYF. The CDR3 DNA reads as TGTGCCAGCAGCCCCTACAGAGATACGCAGTATTTT.

This clone occurred a few times. The chain employs TRBV7-2 and TRBJ2-7; 8 bases agree with TRBD1. CDR3 length: 15 residues. CDR1 and CDR2 (germline): SGHTA, FQGNSA. V was pared by 4 bases and J by 2 bases, with 7 bases of the junction left unmatched. CDR3 amino acids: CASSWQGTGPYEQYF. The CDR3 DNA is TGTGCCAGCAGCTGGCAGGGGACAGGACCCTACGAGCAGTACTTC. The full variable domain, its missing parts supplied by reference TRBV7-2 and TRBJ2-7, is GAGVSQSPSNKVTEKGKDVELRCDPISGHTALYWYRQSLGQGLEFLIYFQGNSAPDKSGLPSDRFSAERTGGSVSTLTIQRTQQEDSAVYLCASSWQGTGPYEQYFGPGTRLTVT.

The gene calls are TRBV14 and TRBJ1-1; a weak D match, TRBD1 (6 bases). The CDR3 loop spans 15 amino acids. Trimming pared 2 bases from V and 6 bases from J, leaving 16 bases between. The germline gives CDR1 SGHDN, CDR2 FVKESK. The CDR3 sequence: CASSQIQGYGAEAFF. The DNA for the CDR3 is TGTGCCAGCAGCCAAATACAGGGTTACGGGGCTGAAGCTTTCTTT.

This clone was detected only a few times. Given a much more abundant clone one base away, this may be a read error. V is TRBV2 and J is TRBJ2-3; TRBD2 matches at 11 bases. Germline values: CDR1 SNHLY, CDR2 FYNNEI. This CDR3 has 17 residues. V shed 7 bases and J 4 bases; nucleotides not matched to a gene: 13. CDR3 region: CASKRASGGLSADTQYF. CDR3 sequence (DNA): TGTGCCAGCAAGCGGGCTAGCGGGGGGCTCAGCGCAGATACGCAGTATTTT.